Listed here are 21 T cell receptor beta chains from one sample, sequenced in a study of cytomegalovirus exposure and HLA in healthy donors. The PCR employed 60 Vbeta primers together with 13 Jbeta primers. Some clones are missing from TCRdb's copy, which holds only in-frame ones; the method was immunoSEQ multiplex PCR. The table lists 150,000 to 200,000 clones, roughly 84% of them singletons, with about 1.2% in the top ten. Material for sequencing was PBMCs. These receptors came from a boy younger than 10 in good health and CMV-seronegative.

The rearrangement uses TRBV15 and TRBJ1-2; 8 bases agree with TRBD1. The CDR3 runs to 13 residues. Germline lookup yields CDR1 LNHNV and CDR2 YYDKDF (reference sequence). Trimming cost V 4 bases and J 4 bases; bases outside gene matches: 2. Here the CDR3 reads CATSTGQGYGYTF. CDR3 nucleotides: TGTGCCACCAGCACCGGACAGGGCTATGGCTACACCTTC.

V usage is TRBV11-3 and J usage is TRBJ1-1; D perhaps matches TRBD1 (5 bases). The germline V gene encodes CDR1 SGHNT and CDR2 YENEEA. This CDR3 region has 13 residues. Trimming cost V 1 base and J 6 bases, with 9 bases left between them. For the CDR3, the DNA is TGTGCCAGCAGCTTAGGTGGAGGGGCTGAAGCTTTCTTT. Its translation: CASSLGGGAEAFF. Full variable domain (outside the CDR3, taken from reference TRBV11-3 and TRBJ1-1): EAGVVQSPRYKIIEKKQPVAFWCNPISGHNTLYWYLQNLGQGPELLIRYENEEAVDDSQLPKDRFSAERLKGVDSTLKIQPAELGDSAVYLCASSLGGGAEAFFGQGTRLTVV.

The rearrangement joins TRBV7-9 to TRBJ2-3; 11 bases line up with TRBD2. This CDR3 is 14 amino acids long. Germline assignment: CDR1 SEHNR and CDR2 FQNEAQ (reference sequence). Trimming removed 4 bases from V and 5 bases from J; junction bases left unmatched: 2. DNA for the CDR3: TGTGCCAGCAGCTCTACTAGCGGGAGAGATACGCAGTATTTT. Its protein product is CASSSTSGRDTQYF.

The rearrangement uses TRBV14 and TRBJ2-3; weak D call: TRBD2 (6 bases). Germline CDR1 SGHDN, CDR2 FVKESK. CDR3 length: 15 residues. The V gene lost 1 base and the J gene lost 2 bases, with 10 bases spanning the gap. CDR3 sequence: CASSQARGNTDTQYF. CDR3 sequence (DNA): TGTGCCAGCAGCCAAGCACGGGGGAACACAGATACGCAGTATTTT. Complete variable domain (other parts from reference TRBV14 and TRBJ2-3): EAGVTQFPSHSVIEKGQTVTLRCDPISGHDNLYWYRRVMGKEIKFLLHFVKESKQDESGMPNNRFLAERTGGTYSTLKVQPAELEDSGVYFCASSQARGNTDTQYFGPGTRLTVL.

V is TRBV6-5 and J is TRBJ1-6, with TRBD1 matching over 9 bases. After removal of 8 bases from V and 7 bases from J, the junction contained 6 bases not matched to a gene. The germline V gene has CDR1 MNHEY and CDR2 SVGAGI. The CDR3 has 14 amino acids. The CDR3 region is CASEQGAGNSPLHF. The CDR3 DNA reads TGTGCCAGCGAACAGGGGGCAGGGAATTCACCCCTCCACTTT.

The V call is TRBV5-1, the J call TRBJ2-5; D gene unclear. The CDR3 runs to 13 residues. V lost 2 bases and J 3 bases, leaving 8 bases between the germline ends. The germline CDR1 and CDR2 sequences are SGHRS and YFSETQ. Here the CDR3 reads CASSFGSEETQYF. CDR3 nucleotide sequence: TGCGCCAGCAGCTTCGGGTCAGAAGAGACCCAGTACTTC.

With regard to this clone: This sample also contains other DNA sequences that code for the same CDR3. The chain has TRBV11-2 and TRBJ1-2; D unresolved. V dropped 5 bases and J dropped 8 bases, with 21 bases sitting between them. Per germline, CDR1 SGHAT and CDR2 FQNNGV. The CDR3 is 15 residues long. The CDR3 region has the DNA TGTGCCAGCAGCCCTACCGCCGGAGCCACCGAGGGCTACACCTTC. Its protein is CASSPTAGATEGYTF.

CDR3 protein: CASSRGGNTGELFF. The CDR3, as DNA: TGTGCCAGCAGCCGGGGGGGGAATACCGGGGAGCTGTTTTTT. The V and J genes are TRBV9 and TRBJ2-2, with 8 bases matching TRBD2. The CDR3 is 14 amino acids. CDR1 SGDLS and CDR2 YYNGEE come from the germline V gene. V lost 4 bases to trimming and J lost 5 bases; unmatched junction nucleotides: 4.

The chain joins TRBV7-9 to TRBJ2-3; tentative D call: TRBD2 (6 bases). CDR3 size: 15 residues. Trimming pared 1 base from V and 2 bases from J, leaving 10 bases between. Germline CDR1 SEHNR, CDR2 FQNEAQ (reference sequence). The CDR3 here is CASSLGGGATDTQYF. DNA of the CDR3: TGTGCCAGCAGCTTAGGGGGCGGGGCCACAGATACGCAGTATTTT.

This chain joins TRBV11-2 and TRBJ1-2; possibly TRBD1 for D (5 bases). The germline V gene has CDR1 SGHAT and CDR2 FQNNGV. The CDR3 consists of 15 residues. With 5 bases removed from V and 5 bases from J, the gap between germline ends came to 18 bases. This CDR3 reads CASSLTGIKPYGYTF. Here the CDR3 DNA reads TGTGCCAGCAGCCTAACAGGAATTAAACCGTATGGCTACACCTTC.

CDR3: CASSQDQAGIMRTF. DNA of the CDR3: TGCGCCAGCAGCCAAGATCAGGCAGGGATTATGCGCACCTTC. This chain joins TRBV4-3 and TRBJ1-2; the D gene is possibly TRBD1 (5 bases). CDR1 and CDR2 from the germline V gene are LGHNA and YSLEER. The CDR3 runs to 14 residues. The germline V and J ends were trimmed by 0 bases and 13 bases, with 18 bases remaining between them.

The J gene is TRBJ2-5, the V gene TRBV5-4; 10 bases line up with TRBD2. CDR3 size: 16 residues. The trim removed 4 bases at V and 1 base at J, leaving 7 bases unmatched. Germline values: CDR1 SGHNT, CDR2 YYREEE (reference sequence). Here the CDR3 DNA reads TGTGCCAGCAGCATGAAAAGCGGGAGGGGCCAAGAGACCCAGTACTTC. Its translation: CASSMKSGRGQETQYF.

V is TRBV18 and J is TRBJ2-2; 7 nucleotides agree with TRBD1. The CDR3 consists of 17 residues. In germline, CDR1 is KGHSH, CDR2 LQKENI. Trimming cost V 0 bases and J 6 bases; bases outside gene matches: 10. CDR3 region: CASSPPEGAQFSGELFF. The CDR3 DNA follows: TGTGCCAGCTCACCACCTGAGGGGGCGCAATTTTCCGGGGAGCTGTTTTTT.

The J gene is TRBJ1-2, the V gene TRBV27; 7 positions match TRBD1. CDR1 is MNHEY, CDR2 SMNVEV, per germline (reference sequence). This CDR3 region has 15 residues. Trimming cost V 6 bases and J 2 bases; bases outside gene matches: 9. This CDR3 is CASRPRQGVNYGYTF. The DNA for the CDR3 is TGTGCCAGCAGACCACGACAGGGAGTAAACTATGGCTACACCTTC.

A word on this clone: Other DNA sequences in this specimen translate into the identical CDR3. The chain recombines TRBV19 with TRBJ1-1; D gene uncertain. The CDR3 covers 13 residues. Deletions cut 6 bases from V and 5 bases from J, with 13 bases between. Germline CDR1 reads LNHDA; CDR2 reads SQIVND (reference sequence). The CDR3 DNA sequence: TGTGCCAGTAGCCACCTAAGAGGAACTGAAGCTTTCTTT. This gives the protein CASSHLRGTEAFF.

This rearrangement joins TRBV30 to TRBJ2-5; 8 bases agree with TRBD2. The DNA end favors TRBJ2-7, so the J call may be wrong. CDR3 length: 14 amino acids. Per germline, CDR1 GTSNPN and CDR2 SVGIG (reference sequence). CDR3 in amino acids: CAWMSGAGAYEQYF. CDR3 in DNA: TGTGCCTGGATGTCCGGAGCGGGAGCCTACGAGCAGTACTTC.

This chain joins TRBV7-9 and TRBJ1-2; the D is unclear. Germline loops: CDR1 SEHNR, CDR2 FQNEAQ (reference sequence). This CDR3 has 13 residues. V dropped 5 bases and J dropped 4 bases, with 11 bases sitting between them. CDR3 sequence: CASSPGRFYGYTF. CDR3 in DNA: TGTGCCAGCAGCCCCGGGAGATTCTATGGCTACACCTTC.

The V and J genes are TRBV7-9 and TRBJ2-1; TRBD1 matches 9 bases. This CDR3 is 15 amino acids long. Germline CDR1 reads SEHNR; CDR2 reads FQNEAQ (reference sequence). J was trimmed by 9 bases and V by 3 bases; bases with no gene match: 9. CDR3 coding DNA: TGTGCCAGCAGCTTCGGGACAGGGTTTGCGGGTGAGCAGTTCTTC. It translates to CASSFGTGFAGEQFF.

This clone has only a few counts. The chain has TRBV4-3 and TRBJ1-5; D uncertain. CDR3 length equals 15 residues. Trimming took off 0 bases at V and 4 bases at J, with 10 bases between the two ends. The germline gives CDR1 LGHNA, CDR2 YSLEER. CDR3: CASSQDSGWNQPQHF. CDR3 in DNA: TGCGCCAGCAGCCAAGATTCAGGATGGAATCAGCCCCAGCATTTT.

In its sample, this clone was seen once. The genes are TRBV5-4 and TRBJ2-1, with TRBD2 matching over 7 bases. Germline V gives CDR1 SGHNT, CDR2 YYREEE (reference sequence). The CDR3 spans 17 residues. After removal of 0 bases from V and 4 bases from J, the junction contained 10 bases not matched to a gene. This CDR3 reads CASSLGGGPLVYNEQFF. The DNA of the CDR3 is TGTGCCAGCAGCTTGGGGGGGGGACCCCTGGTTTACAATGAGCAGTTCTTC.

The chain employs TRBV5-1 and TRBJ2-1; 12 bases align to TRBD2. The CDR3 extends over 17 amino acids. V shed 4 bases, J shed 0 bases, and the junction held 5 bases outside the gene matches. In germline, CDR1 is SGHRS, CDR2 YFSETQ. DNA for the CDR3: TGCGCCAGCAGCCCCGGACTAGCGGGGTTCTCCTACAATGAGCAGTTCTTC. The encoded protein is CASSPGLAGFSYNEQFF.